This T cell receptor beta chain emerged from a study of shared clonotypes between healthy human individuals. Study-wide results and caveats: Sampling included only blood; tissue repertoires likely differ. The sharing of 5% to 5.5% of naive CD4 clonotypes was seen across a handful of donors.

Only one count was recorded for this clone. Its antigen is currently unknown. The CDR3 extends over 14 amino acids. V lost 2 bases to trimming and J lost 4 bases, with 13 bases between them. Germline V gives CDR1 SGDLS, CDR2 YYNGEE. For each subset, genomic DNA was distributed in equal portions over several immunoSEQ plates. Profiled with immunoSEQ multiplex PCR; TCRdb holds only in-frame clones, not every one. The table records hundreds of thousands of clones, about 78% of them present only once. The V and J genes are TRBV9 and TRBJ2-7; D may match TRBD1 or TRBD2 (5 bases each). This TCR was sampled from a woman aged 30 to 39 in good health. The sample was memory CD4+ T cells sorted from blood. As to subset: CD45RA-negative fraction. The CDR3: CASSVGVGAYEQYF. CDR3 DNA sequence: TGTGCCAGCAGCGTGGGGGTCGGGGCTTACGAGCAGTACTTC.